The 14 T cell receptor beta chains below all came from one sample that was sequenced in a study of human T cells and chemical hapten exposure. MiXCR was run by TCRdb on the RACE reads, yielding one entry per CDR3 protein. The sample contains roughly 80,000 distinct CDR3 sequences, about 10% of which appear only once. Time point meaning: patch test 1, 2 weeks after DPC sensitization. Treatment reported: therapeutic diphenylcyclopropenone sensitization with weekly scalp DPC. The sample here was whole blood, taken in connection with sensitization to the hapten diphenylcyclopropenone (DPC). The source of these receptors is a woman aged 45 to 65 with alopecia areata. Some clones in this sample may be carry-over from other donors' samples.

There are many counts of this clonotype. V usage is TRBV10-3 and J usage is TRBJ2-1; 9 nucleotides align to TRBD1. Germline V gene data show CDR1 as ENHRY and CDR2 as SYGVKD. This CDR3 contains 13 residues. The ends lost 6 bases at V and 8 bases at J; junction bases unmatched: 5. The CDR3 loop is CAIRLGQGYEQFF. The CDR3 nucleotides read TGTGCCATCAGGCTGGGACAGGGCTATGAGCAGTTCTTC.

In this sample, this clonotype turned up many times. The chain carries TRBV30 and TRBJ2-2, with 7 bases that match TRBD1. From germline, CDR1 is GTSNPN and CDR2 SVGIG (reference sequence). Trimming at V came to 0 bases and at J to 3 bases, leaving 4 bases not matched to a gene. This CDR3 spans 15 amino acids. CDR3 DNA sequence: TGTGCCTGGAGTGTAAGGACAGGACACACCGGGGAGCTGTTTTTT. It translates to CAWSVRTGHTGELFF.

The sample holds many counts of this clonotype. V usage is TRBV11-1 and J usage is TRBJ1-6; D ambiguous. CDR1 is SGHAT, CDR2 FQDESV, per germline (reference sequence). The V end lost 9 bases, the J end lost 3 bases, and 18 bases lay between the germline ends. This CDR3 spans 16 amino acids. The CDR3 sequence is CASSTMSTHYNSPLHF. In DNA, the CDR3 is TGTGCCAGTTCGACGATGAGCACCCACTATAATTCACCCCTCCACTTT.

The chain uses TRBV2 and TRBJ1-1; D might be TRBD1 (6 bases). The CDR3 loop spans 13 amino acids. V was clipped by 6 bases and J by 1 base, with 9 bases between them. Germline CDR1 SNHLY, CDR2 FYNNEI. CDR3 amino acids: CASRVTGNTEAFF. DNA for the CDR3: TGTGCCAGCAGGGTGACAGGGAACACTGAAGCTTTCTTT.

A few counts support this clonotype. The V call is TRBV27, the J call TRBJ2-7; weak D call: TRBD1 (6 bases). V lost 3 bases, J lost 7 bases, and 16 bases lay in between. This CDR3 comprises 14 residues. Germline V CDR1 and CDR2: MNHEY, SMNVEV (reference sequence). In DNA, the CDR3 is TGTGCCAGCAGTTTGAAGGGGGTAGGTCGAGAGCAGTACTTC. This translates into CASSLKGVGREQYF.

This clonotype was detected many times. This chain's CDR3 is CSARDWRSTEAFF. The DNA of the CDR3 is TGCAGTGCTAGAGATTGGCGGAGCACTGAAGCTTTCTTT. The rearrangement joins TRBV20-1 to TRBJ1-1; no clear D gene. V shed 0 bases and J shed 4 bases, with 9 bases lying between them. CDR1 and CDR2 (germline): DFQATT, SNEGSKA (reference sequence). This CDR3 is 13 amino acids long.

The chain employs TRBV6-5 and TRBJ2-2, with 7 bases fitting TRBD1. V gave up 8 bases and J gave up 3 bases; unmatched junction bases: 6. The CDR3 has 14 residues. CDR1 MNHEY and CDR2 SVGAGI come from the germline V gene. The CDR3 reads CASRRDRHTGELFF. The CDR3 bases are TGTGCCAGCCGCCGGGACAGACACACCGGGGAGCTGTTTTTT.

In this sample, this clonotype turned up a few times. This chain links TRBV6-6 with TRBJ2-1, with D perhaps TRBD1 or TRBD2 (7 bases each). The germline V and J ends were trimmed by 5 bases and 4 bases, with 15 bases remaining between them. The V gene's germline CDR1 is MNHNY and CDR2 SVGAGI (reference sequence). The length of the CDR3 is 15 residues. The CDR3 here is CASSQGGPLYNEQFF. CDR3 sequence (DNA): TGTGCCAGCAGTCAGGGGGGGCCCCTTTACAATGAGCAGTTCTTC.

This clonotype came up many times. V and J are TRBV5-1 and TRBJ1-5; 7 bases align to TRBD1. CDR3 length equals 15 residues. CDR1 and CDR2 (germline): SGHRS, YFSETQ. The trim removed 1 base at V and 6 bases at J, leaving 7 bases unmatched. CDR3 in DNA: TGCGCCAGCAGCTTGTTAGGGGGCGGCATTCAGCCCCAGCATTTT. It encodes CASSLLGGGIQPQHF.

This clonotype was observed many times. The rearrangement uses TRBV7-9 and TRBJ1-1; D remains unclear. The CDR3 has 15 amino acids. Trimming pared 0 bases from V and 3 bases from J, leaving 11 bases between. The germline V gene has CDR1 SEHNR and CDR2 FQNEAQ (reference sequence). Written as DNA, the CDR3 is TGTGCCAGCAGCTTAGCGTCGAGGGCCGACACTGAAGCTTTCTTT. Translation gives CASSLASRADTEAFF.

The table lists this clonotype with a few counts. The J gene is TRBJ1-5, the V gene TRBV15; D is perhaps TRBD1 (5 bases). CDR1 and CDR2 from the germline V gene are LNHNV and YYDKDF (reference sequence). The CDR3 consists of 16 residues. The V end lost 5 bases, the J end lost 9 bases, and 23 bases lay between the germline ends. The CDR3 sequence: CATSSFGQGKVLPQHF. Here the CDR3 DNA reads TGTGCCACCAGCTCGTTTGGGCAGGGTAAGGTTTTGCCCCAGCATTTT.

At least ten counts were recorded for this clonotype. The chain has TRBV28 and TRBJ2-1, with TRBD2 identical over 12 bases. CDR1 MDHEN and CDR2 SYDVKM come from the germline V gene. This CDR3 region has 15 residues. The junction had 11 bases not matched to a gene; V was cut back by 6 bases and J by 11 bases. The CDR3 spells CASRSGTSGLGQQFF. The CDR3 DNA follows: TGTGCCAGCAGATCCGGGACTAGCGGGTTGGGTCAGCAGTTCTTC.

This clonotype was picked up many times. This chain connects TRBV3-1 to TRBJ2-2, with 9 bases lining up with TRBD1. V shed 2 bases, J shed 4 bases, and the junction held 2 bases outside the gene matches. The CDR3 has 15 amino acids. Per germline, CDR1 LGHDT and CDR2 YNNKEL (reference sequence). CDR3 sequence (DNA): TGTGCCAGCAGCCAATGGGACAGGGCCACCGGGGAGCTGTTTTTT. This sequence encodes CASSQWDRATGELFF. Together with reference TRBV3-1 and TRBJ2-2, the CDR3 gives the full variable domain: DTAVSQTPKYLVTQMGNDKSIKCEQNLGHDTMYWYKQDSKKFLKIMFSYNNKELIINETVPNRFSPKSPDKAHLNLHINSLELGDSAVYFCASSQWDRATGELFFGEGSRLTVL.

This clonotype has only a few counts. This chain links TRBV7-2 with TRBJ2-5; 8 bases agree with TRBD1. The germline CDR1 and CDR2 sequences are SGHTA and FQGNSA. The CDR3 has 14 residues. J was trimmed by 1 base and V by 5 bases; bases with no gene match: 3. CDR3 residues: CASSVTGVQETQYF. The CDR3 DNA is TGTGCCAGCAGCGTGACAGGGGTCCAAGAGACCCAGTACTTC.